The next 19 T cell receptor beta chains were all read from a single sample in a study of read filtering for tumor transcriptome and immune sequencing. This library used around 400 ng RNA and molecular barcoded adaptors spanning alpha/delta and beta/gamma chains. Via MiXCR, TCRdb re-called the reads, giving one row per CDR3 protein. This table has some 62,000 distinct CDR3 sequences, more than 11% appearing once. The sequencing input was a population of CD138-negative cells sorted from bone marrow. Source of these receptors: a donor at least 40 years old with multiple myeloma.

This clonotype was picked up many times. This chain joins TRBV20-1 and TRBJ2-1, with 9 bases fitting TRBD2. CDR1 and CDR2 (germline): DFQATT, SNEGSKA (reference sequence). There are 14 residues in the CDR3. The V segment lost 5 bases and the J segment 5 bases; nucleotides outside the gene matches: 7. The CDR3 coding sequence is TGCAGTGCTCCCGGGACTAGCCGGAACAATGAGCAGTTCTTC. Translation gives CSAPGTSRNNEQFF.

Ten or more counts support this clonotype. This rearrangement joins TRBV7-8 to TRBJ1-5; unclear D gene. Trimming cost V 2 bases and J 0 bases, with 14 bases left between them. From germline, CDR1 is SGHVS and CDR2 FQNEAQ. The CDR3 is 17 residues long. CDR3 sequence reads: CASSLLLGGNSNQPQHF. CDR3 in DNA: TGTGCCAGCAGCTTACTACTGGGAGGGAATAGCAATCAGCCCCAGCATTTT.

This clonotype was recorded at least ten times. The chain carries TRBV5-1 and TRBJ1-5, with D uncertain. Trimming removed 0 bases from V and 3 bases from J, with 7 bases in between. This CDR3 contains 14 residues. Germline values: CDR1 SGHRS, CDR2 YFSETQ. The CDR3 spells CASSLDSPNQPQHF. The CDR3 DNA reads TGCGCCAGCAGCTTGGACAGTCCCAATCAGCCCCAGCATTTT.

This clonotype was observed a single time. This sequence may be a read error, since a much larger clone differs from it by one base. The final CDR3 position lacks the conserved phenylalanine or tryptophan, pointing to a likely read error. V usage is TRBV3-1 and J usage is TRBJ2-7, with D possibly matching TRBD1 (6 bases). The CDR3 covers 13 residues. Germline assignment: CDR1 LGHDT and CDR2 YNNKEL (reference sequence). V lost 5 bases to trimming and J lost 9 bases, with 17 bases between them. The CDR3 loop is CASSLAGVRRQYY. For the CDR3, the DNA is TGTGCCAGCAGCTTAGCAGGGGTCCGGCGGCAGTACTAC.

This clonotype was recorded a few times. The rearrangement links TRBV30 to TRBJ2-3; unclear D gene. V lost 0 bases and J lost 5, with 9 bases in between. The germline gives CDR1 GTSNPN, CDR2 SVGIG (reference sequence). This CDR3 spans 13 amino acids. CDR3 nucleotide sequence: TGTGCCTGGAGTGTTTGGGCCAAAGATACGCAGTATTTT. This sequence encodes CAWSVWAKDTQYF. Drawing the rest from reference TRBV30 and TRBJ2-3, the complete variable domain is SQTIHQWPATLVQPVGSPLSLECTVEGTSNPNLYWYRQAAGRGLQLLFYSVGIGQISSEVPQNLSASRPQDRQFILSSKKLLLSDSGFYLCAWSVWAKDTQYFGPGTRLTVL.

This clonotype was seen a handful of times. The chain uses TRBV28 and TRBJ2-1; 12 bases map to TRBD2. The CDR3 has 15 residues. After removal of 6 bases from V and 4 bases from J, the junction contained 4 bases not matched to a gene. Germline assignment: CDR1 MDHEN and CDR2 SYDVKM. In nucleotides, the CDR3 is TGTGCCAGCAGCCCGCTAGCGGGAGGGTACAATGAGCAGTTCTTC. Translating gives CASSPLAGGYNEQFF.

The chain links TRBV7-6 to TRBJ2-1; D unresolved. The CDR3 totals 14 residues. The V end lost 1 base, the J end lost 4 bases, and 8 bases lay between the germline ends. The germline V gene encodes CDR1 SGHVS and CDR2 FNYEAQ. In nucleotides, the CDR3 is TGTGCCAGCAGCTTAGGTTTCGGTTACAATGAGCAGTTCTTC. It translates to CASSLGFGYNEQFF.

This clonotype was seen ten or more times. The chain combines TRBV2 with TRBJ2-7, with D maybe TRBD1 (7 bases). With 6 bases removed from V and 5 bases from J, the gap between germline ends came to 17 bases. Per the germline V gene, CDR1 is SNHLY and CDR2 is FYNNEI. CDR3 length: 14 residues. The DNA for the CDR3 is TGTGCCAGCAGGCCCCGGACAGGAGGGCACGAGCAGTACTTC. Translating it yields CASRPRTGGHEQYF. The variable domain in full, with the rest retrieved from reference TRBV2 and TRBJ2-7, is EPEVTQTPSHQVTQMGQEVILRCVPISNHLYFYWYRQILGQKVEFLVSFYNNEISEKSEIFDDQFSVERPDGSNFTLKIRSTKLEDSAMYFCASRPRTGGHEQYFGPGTRLTVT.

The CDR3 nucleotides are TGCAGCGTTGGGGGACTAGACTACGAGCAGTACTTC. Translated: CSVGGLDYEQYF. The chain joins TRBV29-1 to TRBJ2-7, with 8 positions matching TRBD2. The CDR3 totals 12 residues. V lost 4 bases and J lost 3; bases outside the gene matches: 2. Germline CDR1 reads SQVTM; CDR2 reads ANQGSEA.

This clonotype was seen many times. The rearrangement joins TRBV19 to TRBJ2-1; D is unclear. V lost 5 bases and J lost 10, with 15 bases in between. This CDR3 is 13 amino acids long. Germline CDR1 is LNHDA and CDR2 is SQIVND (reference sequence). CDR3 sequence reads: CASSLKIVWEQFF. CDR3 nucleotide sequence: TGTGCCAGTAGTCTGAAAATAGTATGGGAGCAGTTCTTC.

In its sample, this clonotype was seen many times. This chain links TRBV29-1 with TRBJ2-1; the D is unclear. V was cut by 3 bases and J by 6 bases, with 9 bases left in between. The CDR3 is 12 amino acids. The germline gives CDR1 SQVTM, CDR2 ANQGSEA. CDR3 coding DNA: TGCAGCGTTGAGCGCCTCATCAATGAGCAGTTCTTC. The encoded protein is CSVERLINEQFF.

This clonotype was counted at least ten times. V is TRBV11-1 and J is TRBJ2-1, with 7 nucleotides matching TRBD2. V gave up 2 bases and J gave up 0 bases; unmatched junction bases: 10. CDR1 and CDR2 (germline): SGHAT, FQDESV (reference sequence). The CDR3 sequence is 18 residues long. As DNA, the CDR3 is TGTGCCAGCAGCTTATCGGCGGGAGCCCGGAGCTCCTACAATGAGCAGTTCTTC. Its translation: CASSLSAGARSSYNEQFF.

This clonotype came up many times. The chain is built from TRBV29-1 and TRBJ2-2, with D possibly being TRBD1 (5 bases). The germline V gene has CDR1 SQVTM and CDR2 ANQGSEA. The CDR3 is made up of 15 amino acids. Between the trimmed V and J ends, which lost 4 bases and 0 bases, there was a span of 12 bases. The CDR3 protein is CSVGVGAANTGELFF. The CDR3 region has the DNA TGCAGCGTTGGGGTAGGGGCAGCGAACACCGGGGAGCTGTTTTTT.

CDR3 nucleotide sequence: TGTGCCAGCAGGCTGGCGGGGGCCTCCACTGAAGCTTTCTTT. This sequence encodes CASRLAGASTEAFF. The chain joins TRBV28 to TRBJ1-1; D is possibly TRBD1 (6 bases). This CDR3 is built from 14 residues. The V end was cut by 6 bases, the J end by 4 bases, with 15 bases between. The germline CDR1 and CDR2 sequences are MDHEN and SYDVKM.

This clonotype was seen at least ten times. This rearrangement joins TRBV7-2 to TRBJ2-5, with 9 nucleotides matching TRBD2. The CDR3 consists of 15 residues. V shed 1 base and J 4 bases; nucleotides not matched to a gene: 4. The V gene's germline CDR1 is SGHTA and CDR2 FQGNSA. The CDR3 reads CASSLGSGRAETQYF. The CDR3 DNA is TGTGCCAGCAGCTTAGGTAGCGGGAGAGCAGAGACCCAGTACTTC. The full variable domain, its missing parts supplied by reference TRBV7-2 and TRBJ2-5, is GAGVSQSPSNKVTEKGKDVELRCDPISGHTALYWYRQSLGQGLEFLIYFQGNSAPDKSGLPSDRFSAERTGGSVSTLTIQRTQQEDSAVYLCASSLGSGRAETQYFGPGTRLLVL.

Turning to this clonotype: This may come from a read error, since a much larger clone is one base off. The rearrangement uses TRBV7-7 and TRBJ2-2; 10 nucleotides agree with TRBD2. The CDR3 totals 16 residues. Germline CDR1 and CDR2: SSHAT and FNYEAQ (reference sequence). CDR3 amino acids: CASSSTSGFWAGEPFF. The CDR3 nucleotides are TGTGCTAGCAGCTCGACTAGCGGGTTTTGGGCCGGGGAGCCGTTTTTT.

Worth noting for this clonotype: At one of its ends the junction is not consistent with the germline gene, which may arise from a read error. The chain joins TRBV3-1 to TRBJ2-6; D is possibly TRBD1 (5 bases). Germline V gene lookup returns CDR1 LGHDT and CDR2 YNNKEL (reference sequence). The CDR3 is made up of 14 amino acids. The CDR3 loop reads CASRQDTGANVLTF. CDR3 DNA: TGTGCCAGCAGACAGGATACTGGCGCCAACGTCCTGACTTTC.

A note on this clonotype: The junction shows a germline mismatch at one end, possibly a read error. The chain recombines TRBV11-3 with TRBJ2-1; 7 bases match TRBD2. Germline lookup yields CDR1 SGHNT and CDR2 YENEEA. The CDR3 sequence is 18 residues long. In nucleotides, the CDR3 is TGTGCCAGCAGCTTCCCAGGGCTAGCGGATAGCTCCTACAGTGAGCAGTTCTTC. Its protein is CASSFPGLADSSYSEQFF.

There are many counts of this clonotype. The rearrangement uses TRBV19 and TRBJ2-7, with D perhaps matching TRBD1 or TRBD2 (5 bases each). The CDR3 is 14 amino acids. Germline V gene lookup returns CDR1 LNHDA and CDR2 SQIVND (reference sequence). The germline V and J ends were trimmed by 4 bases and 0 bases, with 10 bases remaining between them. In DNA, the CDR3 is TGTGCCAGTAGTACAGGGACGAACTCCTACGAGCAGTACTTC. Its protein product is CASSTGTNSYEQYF. Based on the CDR3 plus reference TRBV19 and TRBJ2-7, the full variable domain is DGGITQSPKYLFRKEGQNVTLSCEQNLNHDAMYWYRQDPGQGLRLIYYSQIVNDFQKGDIAEGYSVSREKKESFPLTVTSAQKNPTAFYLCASSTGTNSYEQYFGPGTRLTVT.